The source of this TCR beta chain is a study of T cell responses to AZD1222 COVID-19 vaccine. Findings and limits, study-wide: Spike-wide coverage was observed for vaccine-associated CD4 TCRs, with dominant responses at 160-218 and 743-854.

About this clone: Its cognate antigen is unknown.

The CDR3 runs to 13 residues. Germline lookup yields CDR1 MNHEY and CDR2 SVGAGI. V shed 4 bases and J shed 3 bases, with 7 bases lying between them. Produced via immunoSEQ multiplex PCR; TCRdb's table is partial and in-frame only. The sample has roughly 50,000 clones; 70% to 90% are singletons. The sample consisted of peripheral blood, taken on day 0 of AZD1222 vaccination. This chain links TRBV6-5 with TRBJ1-5; D remains unclear. This sequence was found in an adult in good health. The CDR3 region is CASSSTNNQPQHF. The CDR3 bases are TGTGCCAGCAGTTCGACCAACAATCAGCCCCAGCATTTT.